Listed here are 20 T cell receptor beta chains from one sample, sequenced in a study of post-analysis software for immune sequencing data (dated by TCRdb to 2013 to 2016). These receptors lack a known antigen. The library was obtained by PCR. The sequencing machine was an Illumina HiSeq 2500. To reduce PCR and sequencing biases, unique molecular identifiers were incorporated into the TCR beta cDNA libraries. TCRdb took the public reads, trimmed them with fastp at Q25, ran MiXCR for clone calling and kept in-frame beta chains. CDR3 protein sequences are deduplicated, and each keeps its most common genes and DNA. This sample has roughly 400,000 distinct CDR3 sequences in its table, and 30% to 40% of those were observed once. Jointly, the top ten make up 7.5% to 8.5% of the sample. What the study reported, not specific to this receptor: Significantly higher frequencies in patients than in controls were found for five TRBV segments, including TRBV5-6, TRBV5-1 and TRBV20-1.

The material sequenced was blood. These receptors all come from a girl aged 2-10 years with multiple sclerosis.

This clonotype was observed a few times. The chain recombines TRBV12-3 or TRBV12-4 with TRBJ1-1, with D hard to call. This CDR3 spans 14 amino acids. V dropped 3 bases and J dropped 4 bases, with 12 bases sitting between them. Here the CDR3 DNA reads TGTGCCAGCAGTTTCACTCGGGTGAGCACTGAAGCTTTCTTT. Translating gives CASSFTRVSTEAFF.

The CDR3 DNA reads TGTGCCAGCAGCTTGATTGCTAGCGGCAAGCAAGAGACCCAGTACTTC. Its translation: CASSLIASGKQETQYF. The V call is TRBV2, the J call TRBJ2-5; 7 bases are shared with TRBD2. The germline CDR1 and CDR2 sequences are SNHLY and FYNNEI. CDR3 length equals 16 residues. The trim removed 6 bases at V and 2 bases at J, leaving 12 bases unmatched.

V is TRBV28 and J is TRBJ2-7, with 10 nucleotides matching TRBD2. CDR1 is MDHEN, CDR2 SYDVKM, per germline. The CDR3 sequence is 19 residues long. The V and J ends lost 3 bases and 5 bases, in that order; junction bases with no gene match: 19. DNA of the CDR3: TGTGCCAGCAGTTTTAATATAGTATCGGCTAGCGGGAGTTTCCACGAGCAGTACTTC. It translates to CASSFNIVSASGSFHEQYF.

The chain has TRBV29-1 and TRBJ2-1, with 8 nucleotides matching TRBD1. Trimming at V came to 3 bases and at J to 10 bases, leaving 5 bases not matched to a gene. Germline V lookup: CDR1 SQVTM, CDR2 ANQGSEA. CDR3 length: 12 residues. The CDR3 DNA reads TGCAGCGTTGACCAGGGGGCGGCGGAGCAGTTCTTC. The encoded protein is CSVDQGAAEQFF.

The DNA of the CDR3 is TGTGCCAGCGGTAGGGGAGGGCCTTCGAATGAGCAGTTCTTC. Translation gives CASGRGGPSNEQFF. The chain combines TRBV21-1 with TRBJ2-1. TRBV21-1 is designated a pseudogene. The CDR3 is 14 residues long.

The J gene is TRBJ2-7, the V gene TRBV6-1; possible D gene TRBD2, 6 bases. This CDR3 region has 17 residues. V lost 6 bases and J lost 2, with 23 bases in between. CDR1 MNHNS and CDR2 SASEGT come from the germline V gene. The CDR3 DNA reads TGTGCCAGCAGGTCGACTAGTTTGGCTGGGGTTGCCTACGAGCAGTACTTC. Translating it yields CASRSTSLAGVAYEQYF.

This clonotype has more than one count but fewer than ten. The V call is TRBV12-3 or TRBV12-4, the J call TRBJ2-7, with D perhaps TRBD1 (6 bases). The CDR3 contains 13 residues. Trimming left V 5 bases short and J 2 bases short, with 10 bases between. The CDR3, as DNA: TGTGCCAGCAGTCCGGACAGTCCCTACGAGCAGTACTTC. Protein sequence: CASSPDSPYEQYF.

This clonotype has just a few counts. The V gene is TRBV4-1, the J gene TRBJ2-5, with TRBD1 matching over 9 bases. The J call may not be correct, given that the DNA end is closer to TRBJ2-7. This CDR3 contains 16 residues. Germline loops: CDR1 MGHRA, CDR2 YSYEKL. The CDR3 loop is CASSQQTGGVLCEQYF. CDR3 bases: TGCGCCAGCAGCCAGCAAACAGGGGGCGTGTTGTGCGAGCAGTACTTC.

The chain links TRBV13 to TRBJ1-2; D gene ambiguous. V lost 0 bases, J lost 5 bases, and 13 bases lay in between. Germline V gene lookup returns CDR1 PRHDT and CDR2 FYEKMQ (reference sequence). The CDR3 is 15 residues long. This chain's CDR3 is CASSLGQVAYYGYTF. Here the CDR3 DNA reads TGTGCCAGCAGCTTAGGCCAGGTTGCCTATTATGGCTACACCTTC.

This clonotype was detected only a few times. The V gene is TRBV7-9, the J gene TRBJ2-4; D not certain. Deletions cut 0 bases from V and 3 bases from J, with 6 bases between. CDR1 is SEHNR, CDR2 FQNEAQ, per germline (reference sequence). The CDR3 runs to 14 residues. The chain's CDR3 is CASSLAGDKNIQYF. The CDR3, as DNA: TGTGCCAGCAGCTTAGCGGGTGACAAAAACATTCAGTACTTC.

The V call is TRBV7-8, the J call TRBJ2-4, with unresolved D. The V gene lost 5 bases and the J gene lost 5 bases, with 16 bases spanning the gap. The CDR3 covers 15 residues. Germline CDR1 SGHVS, CDR2 FQNEAQ. CDR3 region: CASSPSRLSENIQYF. Written as DNA, the CDR3 is TGTGCCAGCAGCCCTAGTCGGCTATCAGAAAACATTCAGTACTTC.

CDR3 nucleotide sequence: TGTGCCAGCAGTTACAATCGTAATGAGCAGTTCTTC. This encodes CASSYNRNEQFF. The rearrangement joins TRBV6-5 to TRBJ2-1; D ambiguous. Germline V gene lookup returns CDR1 MNHEY and CDR2 SVGAGI. Trimming left V 2 bases short and J 7 bases short, with 6 bases between. This CDR3 is 12 amino acids long.

The gene calls are TRBV20-1 and TRBJ1-1, with D uncertain. Trimming stripped 6 bases from V and 0 bases from J, with 17 bases between. Germline assignment: CDR1 DFQATT and CDR2 SNEGSKA (reference sequence). There are 15 residues in the CDR3. The CDR3 is CSAFPDGFMNTEAFF. For the CDR3, the DNA is TGCAGTGCGTTCCCGGACGGATTTATGAACACTGAAGCTTTCTTT.

This clonotype came up once. The rearrangement joins TRBV28 to TRBJ2-5; 8 bases align to TRBD1. This CDR3 comprises 16 residues. Germline assignment: CDR1 MDHEN and CDR2 SYDVKM. Trimming removed 10 bases from V and 2 bases from J; junction bases left unmatched: 15. CDR3 bases: TGTGCCAACCCTGGATTACAGGGGGTCCCACAAGAGACCCAGTACTTC. This codes for CANPGLQGVPQETQYF.

In regard to this clonotype: This may stem from a read error, because a much larger clone lies one nucleotide away. J is TRBJ2-4 and V is TRBV6-5, with 7 bases aligning to TRBD2. The end of the DNA fits TRBJ2-7 better, so the J call may be wrong. CDR1 and CDR2 from the germline V gene are MNHEY and SVGAGI. The CDR3 is 15 amino acids. CDR3 in DNA: TGTGCCAGCAGTGGAACTAGCGTCCGACTCAACGAGCAGTACTTC. It is translated as CASSGTSVRLNEQYF.

This clonotype has just a few counts. The V and J genes are TRBV6-5 and TRBJ2-7; D not resolved. CDR3 size: 14 residues. The germline V and J ends were trimmed by 3 bases and 3 bases, with 12 bases remaining between them. The germline CDR1 and CDR2 sequences are MNHEY and SVGAGI. CDR3 sequence reads: CASSYRVRIYEQYF. Written as DNA, the CDR3 is TGTGCCAGCAGTTATAGGGTCCGTATCTACGAGCAGTACTTC.

The rearrangement joins TRBV5-1 to TRBJ2-3; D not certain. V dropped 6 bases and J dropped 4 bases, with 18 bases sitting between them. This CDR3 contains 15 residues. Germline V gene data show CDR1 as SGHRS and CDR2 as YFSETQ. The CDR3 bases are TGCGCCAGCAAACCAATCAGGTTTGGGGCAGATACGCAGTATTTT. Its protein product is CASKPIRFGADTQYF.

V usage is TRBV5-1 and J usage is TRBJ2-7; D may match TRBD1 or TRBD2 (6 bases each). Germline V CDR1 and CDR2: SGHRS, YFSETQ. Trimming shortened V by 2 bases and J by 3 bases, and 21 bases separated the two germline ends. CDR3 size: 17 residues. The DNA for the CDR3 is TGCGCCAGCAGCTTCCTCCCTGAGACAGGAGGGGGCTACGAGCAGTACTTC. It is translated as CASSFLPETGGGYEQYF.

This chain connects TRBV15 to TRBJ1-5; the D is unclear. V lost 5 bases to trimming and J lost 7 bases, with 12 bases between them. This CDR3 is built from 13 residues. Germline CDR1 is LNHNV and CDR2 is YYDKDF (reference sequence). CDR3 region: CATSGPEVQPQHF. In nucleotides, the CDR3 is TGTGCCACCAGCGGGCCAGAGGTGCAGCCCCAGCATTTT. Complete variable domain (other parts from reference TRBV15 and TRBJ1-5): DAMVIQNPRYQVTQFGKPVTLSCSQTLNHNVMYWYQQKSSQAPKLLFHYYDKDFNNEADTPDNFQSRRPNTSFCFLDIRSPGLGDTAMYLCATSGPEVQPQHFGDGTRLSIL.

The rearrangement links TRBV25-1 to TRBJ2-5; D might be TRBD1 (6 bases). The CDR3 is 14 residues long. The ends were cut back, 4 bases at V and 1 base at J, with 10 bases in the middle. Per the germline V gene, CDR1 is MGHDK and CDR2 is SYGVNS. Written as DNA, the CDR3 is TGTGCCAGCAGTGTGGACAGTCCCCAAGAGACCCAGTACTTC. The encoded protein is CASSVDSPQETQYF.